This T cell receptor (beta chain) was captured in a study of blood T cell repertoires in COVID-19. Clones were read by immunoSEQ multiplex PCR, and TCRdb kept only the in-frame ones, dropping some. The repertoire includes hundreds of thousands of clones, over 75% of them detected once, and about 9.4% sits in the top ten. Sequences were obtained from peripheral blood. The origin of this receptor is a woman in her 70s with COVID-19, enrolled during active disease.

CDR3 sequence reads: CASTTSSSGANVLTF. Here the CDR3 DNA reads TGTGCCAGCACAACTAGCAGCTCTGGGGCCAACGTCCTGACTTTC. The chain employs TRBV6-6 and TRBJ2-6; D possibly corresponds to TRBD2 (6 bases). V lost 7 bases, J lost 0 bases, and 10 bases lay in between. CDR1 and CDR2 (germline): MNHNY, SVGAGI (reference sequence). The CDR3 contains 15 residues.